This TCR beta chain is from a study of blood T cells in healthy people across ages. General observations from the study: Observed TCR beta diversity showed a strong correlation with the percentage of naive T cells as measured by flow cytometry.

About this clonotype: The antigen remains undetermined.

A second PCR of roughly 7 to 11 cycles used a sample-barcoded 5' primer and a J-beta primer mix. MiXCR was run by TCRdb on the 5' RACE reads, yielding one entry per CDR3 protein. The sample has 890,000 or so distinct CDR3 sequences, 62% seen once. Sequenced material: blood. This clonotype originated in a man aged 30 to 39 in good health.

The CDR3 loop is CASSQEWGASTDTQYF. The CDR3 DNA sequence: TGCGCCAGCAGCCAAGAGTGGGGGGCTAGCACAGATACGCAGTATTTT. V gene TRBV4-3 combines with J gene TRBJ2-3, with D possibly being TRBD1 or TRBD2 (6 bases each). Deletions cut 0 bases from V and 0 bases from J, with 10 bases between. CDR1 LGHNA and CDR2 YSLEER come from the germline V gene. The CDR3 extends over 16 amino acids.